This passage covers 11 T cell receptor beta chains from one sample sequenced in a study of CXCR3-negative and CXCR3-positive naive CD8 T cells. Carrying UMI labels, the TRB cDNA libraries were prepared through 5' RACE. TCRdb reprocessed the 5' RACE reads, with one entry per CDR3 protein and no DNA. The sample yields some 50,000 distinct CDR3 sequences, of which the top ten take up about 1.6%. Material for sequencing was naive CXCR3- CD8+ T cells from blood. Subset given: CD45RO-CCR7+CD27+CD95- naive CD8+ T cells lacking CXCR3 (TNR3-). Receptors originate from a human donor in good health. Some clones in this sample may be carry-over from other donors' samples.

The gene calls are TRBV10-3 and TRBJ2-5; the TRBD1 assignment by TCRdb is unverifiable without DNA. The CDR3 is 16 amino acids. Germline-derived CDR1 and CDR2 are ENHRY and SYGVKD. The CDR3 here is CAISGPAGGHQETQYF.

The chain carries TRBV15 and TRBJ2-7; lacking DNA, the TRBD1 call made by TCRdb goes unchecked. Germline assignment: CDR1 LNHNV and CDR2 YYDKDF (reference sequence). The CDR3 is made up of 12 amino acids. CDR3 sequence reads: CATSSLGAEQYF.

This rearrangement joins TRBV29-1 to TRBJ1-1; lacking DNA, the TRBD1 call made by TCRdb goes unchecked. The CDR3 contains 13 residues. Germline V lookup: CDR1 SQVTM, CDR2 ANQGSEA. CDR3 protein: CSVETGTGGAAFF. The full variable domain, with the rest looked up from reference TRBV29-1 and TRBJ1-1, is SAVISQKPSRDICQRGTSLTIQCQVDSQVTMMFWYRQQPGQSLTLIATANQGSEATYESGFVIDKFPISRPNLTFSTLTVSNMSPEDSSIYLCSVETGTGGAAFFGQGTRLTVV.

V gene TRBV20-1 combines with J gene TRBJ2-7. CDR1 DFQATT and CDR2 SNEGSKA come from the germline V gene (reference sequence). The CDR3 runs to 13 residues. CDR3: CSASRTVSYEQYF.

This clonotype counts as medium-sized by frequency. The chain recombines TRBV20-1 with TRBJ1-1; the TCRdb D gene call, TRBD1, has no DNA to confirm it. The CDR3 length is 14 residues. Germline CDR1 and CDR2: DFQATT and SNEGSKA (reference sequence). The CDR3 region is CSAGEGQTNTEAFF.

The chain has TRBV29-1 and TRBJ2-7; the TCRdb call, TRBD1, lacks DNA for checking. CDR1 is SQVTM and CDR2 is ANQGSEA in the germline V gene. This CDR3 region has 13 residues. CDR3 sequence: CSALTGGDYEQYF.

CDR3: CAWRLTVFGNIGHNYGYTF. The rearrangement links TRBV30 to TRBJ1-2; TCRdb's assignment of TRBD1 cannot be checked, as there is no DNA. This CDR3 is 19 amino acids long. The V gene's germline CDR1 is GTSNPN and CDR2 SVGIG (reference sequence).

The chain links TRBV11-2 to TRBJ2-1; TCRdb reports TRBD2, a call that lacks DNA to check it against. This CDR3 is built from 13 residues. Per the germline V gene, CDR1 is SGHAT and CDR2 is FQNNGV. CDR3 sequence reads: CASGIIAGREQFF. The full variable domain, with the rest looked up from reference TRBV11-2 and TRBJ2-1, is EAGVAQSPRYKIIEKRQSVAFWCNPISGHATLYWYQQILGQGPKLLIQFQNNGVVDDSQLPKDRFSAERLKGVDSTLKIQPAKLEDSAVYLCASGIIAGREQFFGPGTRLTVL.

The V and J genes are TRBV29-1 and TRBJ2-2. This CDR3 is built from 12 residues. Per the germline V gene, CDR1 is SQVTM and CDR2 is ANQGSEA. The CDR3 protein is CSVDLFPGELFF.

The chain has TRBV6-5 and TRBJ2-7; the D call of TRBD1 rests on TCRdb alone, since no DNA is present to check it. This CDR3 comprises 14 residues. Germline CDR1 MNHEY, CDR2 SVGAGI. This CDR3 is CASRGRGSGYEQYF.

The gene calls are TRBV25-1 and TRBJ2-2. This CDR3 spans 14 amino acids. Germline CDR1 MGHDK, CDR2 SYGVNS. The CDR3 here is CASSEGSEIGELFF.